This is a list of T cell receptor beta chains from one sample in a study of cytomegalovirus exposure and HLA in healthy donors. Clones were read by immunoSEQ multiplex PCR, and TCRdb kept only the in-frame ones, dropping some. The table lists some 100,000 clones, about 79% of them singletons. The specimen was PBMCs. These receptors originate from a human donor in good health. The CDR3 runs from the conserved cysteine through the conserved F or W.

V gene	J gene	CDR3 protein
TRBV30	TRBJ1-5	CAWSEQGLSNQPQHF
TRBV27	TRBJ2-1	CASSREGHNEQFF
TRBV27	TRBJ1-6	CASRDRAGRSYNSPLHF
TRBV11-2	TRBJ1-6	CASSLRTGGSSYNSPLHF
TRBV30	TRBJ1-2	CAWTLGRIGDRTNYGYTF
TRBV19	TRBJ1-4	CASSPSGTGVRDEKLFF
TRBV6-5	TRBJ2-1	CASSKGQSYNEQFF
TRBV28	TRBJ1-2	CASSLGHLGGYTF
TRBV2	TRBJ2-5	CASSRTGSIETQYF
TRBV7-8	TRBJ2-3	CASSAQATNTDTQYF
TRBV19	TRBJ1-1	CASSTLVREPNTEAFF
TRBV6-1	TRBJ1-5	CASKRSLVLDQPQHF
TRBV6-5	TRBJ2-1	CASTRTGDYYNEQFF
TRBV27	TRBJ2-1	CASSLVTGARNEQFF
TRBV6-1	TRBJ1-1	CASSVRQALGTEAFF
TRBV5-1	TRBJ1-2	CASSLNSAGAGGYTF
TRBV6-6	TRBJ2-7	CASSPLREEGEQYF
TRBV2	TRBJ1-4	CASSPPQRTNEKLFF
TRBV7-2	TRBJ1-6	CASSLVGTGSNSPLHF
TRBV10-3	TRBJ2-1	CAISGRIAQRNEQFF
TRBV6-6	TRBJ1-2	CASSYSSASRGYGYTF
TRBV7-9	TRBJ1-1	CASSFGTPGTEAFF
TRBV4-3	TRBJ2-7	CASSQDLRVGEQYF
TRBV7-9	TRBJ2-1	CASSSTSATSYNEQFF
TRBV5-1	TRBJ2-7	CASSSGRGSYEQYF
TRBV28	TRBJ1-5	CATSSNQPQHF
TRBV5-1	TRBJ1-1	CASSLRPGGSGIGHTEAFF
TRBV5-1	TRBJ2-7	CASSLDPQGAVNEQYF
TRBV7-2	TRBJ1-2	CASSLGTDYGYTF
TRBV28	TRBJ1-1	CASSSRREAFF
TRBV7-2	TRBJ2-5	CASSPGLQETQYF
TRBV6-6	TRBJ1-2	CASSTPLRDRRGYTF
TRBV15	TRBJ1-6	CATSRGTENSPLHF
TRBV5-1	TRBJ2-5	CASSLEGLAGGPGTQYF
TRBV28	TRBJ1-5	CASTLQGTLNQPQHF
TRBV7-2	TRBJ2-7	CASSLNFAYEQYF
TRBV10-3	TRBJ2-1	CAISGLAQDNEQFF
TRBV29-1	TRBJ1-5	CSVGDRGSNQPQHF
TRBV4-2	TRBJ2-7	CASSQEVTTYEQYF
TRBV30	TRBJ2-1	CAWSDPGISYNEQFF
TRBV5-1	TRBJ1-4	CASSPGGPGEKLFF